These T cell receptor beta chains were read from a single sample in a study of blood T cell repertoires in COVID-19. Here immunoSEQ multiplex PCR was the method, and the copy in TCRdb shows in-frame clones only, minus some. The sample includes more than 150,000 clones, less than 90% of them seen just once. Material for sequencing was peripheral blood. The receptors shown here come from a man in his 70s with active or convalescent COVID-19. Each CDR3 is given with its conserved first and last residue. D genes are given only for firm matches. Rows may omit the clone size; those that give it use once, few, many or a size class.

CDR3aa: CATQVSISYNSPLHF
CDR3nt: TGTGCCACCCAGGTTTCGATTTCCTATAATTCACCCCTCCACTTT
j_gene: TRBJ1-6
d_gene: -
abundance: -
v_gene: TRBV19

CDR3aa: CASREGFLSTHQPQHF
CDR3nt: TGTGCCAGTAGGGAGGGGTTTTTGTCGACTCATCAGCCCCAGCATTTT
j_gene: TRBJ1-5
d_gene: -
abundance: once
v_gene: TRBV19

CDR3aa: CASSLTLLSGANVLTF
CDR3nt: TGTGCCAGCAGCTTGACTCTTCTCTCTGGGGCCAACGTCCTGACTTTC
j_gene: TRBJ2-6
d_gene: -
abundance: -
v_gene: TRBV7-3

CDR3aa: CASSKTVNTEAFF
CDR3nt: TGTGCCAGCAGCAAGACAGTGAACACTGAAGCTTTCTTT
j_gene: TRBJ1-1
d_gene: -
abundance: -
v_gene: TRBV11-3

CDR3aa: CASSLAPDPISGYGYTF
CDR3nt: TGTGCCAGCAGCTTAGCCCCAGACCCCATATCGGGCTATGGCTACACCTTC
j_gene: TRBJ1-2
d_gene: -
abundance: -
v_gene: TRBV13

CDR3aa: CASSLSTRGGQNTGELFF
CDR3nt: TGTGCCAGTAGTCTTTCCACGAGAGGGGGTCAGAACACCGGGGAGCTGTTTTTT
j_gene: TRBJ2-2
d_gene: -
abundance: -
v_gene: TRBV19

CDR3aa: CAISPRTGGSGYTF
CDR3nt: TGTGCCATCAGCCCAAGGACAGGGGGAAGTGGCTACACCTTC
j_gene: TRBJ1-2
d_gene: TRBD1
abundance: -
v_gene: TRBV10-3

CDR3aa: CAGGTGRGVQPQHF
CDR3nt: TGTGCCGGCGGGACAGGGAGAGGCGTTCAGCCCCAGCATTTT
j_gene: TRBJ1-5
d_gene: TRBD1
abundance: -
v_gene: TRBV19

CDR3aa: CASSLDWRTSGGNEQFF
CDR3nt: TGTGCCAGCAGCTTAGATTGGAGAACTAGCGGGGGTAATGAGCAGTTCTTC
j_gene: TRBJ2-1
d_gene: TRBD2
abundance: -
v_gene: TRBV11-2

CDR3aa: CASSLARGNYGYTF
CDR3nt: TGTGCCAGCAGCTTGGCAAGGGGAAACTATGGCTACACCTTC
j_gene: TRBJ1-2
d_gene: -
abundance: -
v_gene: TRBV11-2

CDR3aa: CASNTGTGFNQPQHF
CDR3nt: TGTGCCAGCAATACCGGGACAGGGTTCAATCAGCCCCAGCATTTT
j_gene: TRBJ1-5
d_gene: TRBD1
abundance: -
v_gene: TRBV28

CDR3aa: CASSLADPFSPSPGELFF
CDR3nt: TGTGCCAGCAGCTTGGCAGACCCCTTTAGCCCCTCCCCCGGGGAGCTGTTTTTT
j_gene: TRBJ2-2
d_gene: -
abundance: -
v_gene: TRBV5-6

CDR3aa: CASSLDPLGNQPQHF
CDR3nt: TGTGCCAGCAGCCTAGACCCGCTGGGCAATCAGCCCCAGCATTTT
j_gene: TRBJ1-5
d_gene: -
abundance: few
v_gene: TRBV5-5

CDR3aa: CATSRVGDSYTF
CDR3nt: TGTGCCACCAGCAGAGTAGGGGACAGCTACACCTTC
j_gene: TRBJ1-2
d_gene: -
abundance: -
v_gene: TRBV15

CDR3aa: CASSLQGAVNSPLHF
CDR3nt: TGTGCCAGTAGCCTACAGGGGGCGGTGAATTCACCCCTCCACTTT
j_gene: TRBJ1-6
d_gene: TRBD1
abundance: -
v_gene: TRBV19

CDR3aa: CAWSVWGQSYNEQFF
CDR3nt: TGTGCCTGGAGTGTATGGGGACAGAGCTACAATGAGCAGTTCTTC
j_gene: TRBJ2-1
d_gene: TRBD1
abundance: -
v_gene: TRBV30

CDR3aa: CASSATSAEENIQYF
CDR3nt: TGTGCCAGCAGCGCGACTAGCGCGGAAGAAAACATTCAGTACTTC
j_gene: TRBJ2-4
d_gene: TRBD2
abundance: -
v_gene: TRBV11-3

CDR3aa: CASSPGRAEGGELFF
CDR3nt: TGTGCCAGCAGCCCCGGGAGGGCCGAGGGCGGGGAGCTGTTTTTT
j_gene: TRBJ2-2
d_gene: TRBD2
abundance: -
v_gene: TRBV7-3

CDR3aa: CASSFGLSGNEQFF
CDR3nt: TGTGCCAGCAGTTTCGGCCTTTCAGGTAATGAGCAGTTCTTC
j_gene: TRBJ2-1
d_gene: -
abundance: -
v_gene: TRBV27

CDR3aa: CASSPGTGGYEQYF
CDR3nt: TGTGCCAGTAGCCCCGGGACAGGGGGTTACGAGCAGTACTTC
j_gene: TRBJ2-7
d_gene: TRBD1
abundance: -
v_gene: TRBV19

CDR3aa: CASSRLAAVTDTQYF
CDR3nt: TGTGCCAGCAGTAGACTAGCAGCCGTCACAGATACGCAGTATTTT
j_gene: TRBJ2-3
d_gene: TRBD2
abundance: -
v_gene: TRBV2

CDR3aa: CASSWDRPSPLHF
CDR3nt: TGCGCCAGCAGTTGGGACAGGCCTTCACCCCTCCACTTT
j_gene: TRBJ1-6
d_gene: TRBD1
abundance: -
v_gene: TRBV5-1

CDR3aa: CASSQDNRGGGAGPYEQYF
CDR3nt: TGCGCCAGCAGCCAAGACAACAGGGGGGGAGGAGCGGGGCCCTACGAGCAGTACTTC
j_gene: TRBJ2-7
d_gene: -
abundance: -
v_gene: TRBV4-1

CDR3aa: CASSRVNTEAFF
CDR3nt: TGCGCCAGCAGTCGAGTTAACACTGAAGCTTTCTTT
j_gene: TRBJ1-1
d_gene: -
abundance: -
v_gene: TRBV23-1

CDR3aa: CASSANRVGYNSPLHF
CDR3nt: TGTGCCAGCAGTGCTAACAGGGTTGGCTATAATTCACCCCTCCACTTT
j_gene: TRBJ1-6
d_gene: -
abundance: -
v_gene: TRBV25-1

CDR3aa: CASGGSTDTQYF
CDR3nt: TGTGCCAGCGGGGGGTCCACAGATACGCAGTATTTT
j_gene: TRBJ2-3
d_gene: -
abundance: -
v_gene: TRBV25-1

CDR3aa: CASTPTGYPYEQYF
CDR3nt: TGTGCCAGCACCCCGACAGGGTACCCCTACGAGCAGTACTTC
j_gene: TRBJ2-7
d_gene: TRBD1
abundance: -
v_gene: TRBV27